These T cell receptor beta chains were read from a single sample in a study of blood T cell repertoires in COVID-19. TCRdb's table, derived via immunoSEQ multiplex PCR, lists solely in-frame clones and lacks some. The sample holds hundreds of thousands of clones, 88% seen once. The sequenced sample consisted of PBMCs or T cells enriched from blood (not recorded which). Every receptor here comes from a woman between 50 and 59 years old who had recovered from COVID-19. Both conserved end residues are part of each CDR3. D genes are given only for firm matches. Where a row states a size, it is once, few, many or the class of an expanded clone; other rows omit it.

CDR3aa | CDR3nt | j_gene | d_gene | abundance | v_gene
CASSLRTGVGTEAFF | TGTGCCAGCAGCCTAAGGACAGGGGTGGGGACTGAAGCTTTCTTT | TRBJ1-1 | TRBD1 | NA | TRBV5-6
CASSQDGGQGINQPQHF | TGTGCCAGCAGCCAAGATGGCGGCCAGGGGATCAATCAGCCCCAGCATTTT | TRBJ1-5 | NA | NA | TRBV14
CASLRQGPNNSPLHF | TGTGCCAGCCTAAGGCAGGGGCCAAATAATTCACCCCTCCACTTT | TRBJ1-6 | NA | once | TRBV28
CASSNREGYGYTF | TGTGCCAGCAGCAACAGGGAAGGCTATGGCTACACCTTC | TRBJ1-2 | NA | NA | TRBV5-5
CASSQAWDKYNEQYF | TGTGCCAGCAGCCAAGCCTGGGACAAGTACAACGAGCAGTACTTC | TRBJ2-7 | NA | once | TRBV3-1/TRBV3-2
CATAPASSYNEQFF | TGTGCCACGGCCCCCGCCAGCTCCTACAATGAGCAGTTCTTC | TRBJ2-1 | NA | NA | TRBV15
CASSLLAAGRADTQYF | TGCGCCAGCAGCCTACTAGCCGCTGGAAGGGCAGATACGCAGTATTTT | TRBJ2-3 | NA | NA | TRBV5-1
CASSVGQGSEPQHF | TGTGCCAGCAGCGTAGGGCAGGGGAGTGAGCCCCAGCATTTT | TRBJ1-5 | NA | NA | TRBV9
CASSSSIHYVYGYTF | TGTGCCAGCAGTTCTTCTATCCATTACGTCTATGGCTACACCTTC | TRBJ1-2 | NA | NA | TRBV28
CASSDRVAYEQYF | TGTGCCAGTAGCGACAGGGTAGCCTACGAGCAGTACTTC | TRBJ2-7 | TRBD1 | NA | TRBV19
CASSPQLRGGNTEAFF | TGCGCCAGCAGCCCCCAACTCCGCGGGGGGAACACTGAAGCTTTCTTT | TRBJ1-1 | NA | NA | TRBV5-1
CASSSPSTSSYEQYF | TGTGCCAGCAGTTCCCCCTCGACATCCTCCTACGAGCAGTACTTC | TRBJ2-7 | NA | NA | TRBV28
CASSQTGGNEQFF | TGTGCCAGCAGCCAGACAGGGGGCAATGAGCAGTTCTTC | TRBJ2-1 | TRBD1 | NA | TRBV5-4
CASSSLGGEQFF | TGTGCCAGCAGTTCTCTGGGGGGAGAGCAGTTCTTC | TRBJ2-1 | NA | NA | TRBV12-3/TRBV12-4
CASSLQGSYNSPLHF | TGTGCCAGCAGTTTACAGGGGTCTTATAATTCACCCCTCCACTTT | TRBJ1-6 | NA | NA | TRBV27
CATKGWQINQPQHF | TGTGCCACTAAGGGGTGGCAGATCAATCAGCCCCAGCATTTT | TRBJ1-5 | NA | once | TRBV19
CASSATAYEQYF | TGTGCCAGCAGCGCCACAGCCTACGAGCAGTACTTC | TRBJ2-7 | NA | NA | TRBV14
CAWRSGNTIYF | TGTGCCTGGAGATCGGGGAACACCATATATTTT | TRBJ1-3 | NA | NA | TRBV30
CASSIRVSNTEAFF | TGTGCCAGTAGTATCAGGGTATCGAACACTGAAGCTTTCTTT | TRBJ1-1 | NA | once | TRBV19
CASTGGDTEAFF | TGTGCCTCTACGGGAGGGGATACTGAAGCTTTCTTT | TRBJ1-1 | NA | NA | TRBV30
CASSLFRAGTRETQYF | TGTGCCAGCAGCTTATTCAGGGCAGGCACGAGAGAGACCCAGTACTTC | TRBJ2-5 | NA | few | TRBV7-8
CASSQEGWGGQYF | TGCGCCAGCAGCCAAGAAGGGTGGGGAGGGCAGTATTTT | TRBJ2-3 | NA | NA | TRBV4-3
CASSLLGPGYTF | TGTGCCAGCAGTTTATTGGGGCCTGGCTACACCTTC | TRBJ1-2 | NA | NA | TRBV28
CASSLALNQPQHF | TGTGCCAGCAGCTTAGCGTTAAATCAGCCCCAGCATTTT | TRBJ1-5 | NA | NA | TRBV7-6
CASSPRTSGRTDTQYF | TGTGCCAGTAGTCCCCGGACTAGCGGGAGGACAGATACGCAGTATTTT | TRBJ2-3 | TRBD2 | NA | TRBV19
CASSQTGTGYNEQFF | TGTGCCAGCAGCCAAACCGGGACAGGATACAATGAGCAGTTCTTC | TRBJ2-1 | TRBD1 | NA | TRBV7-9
CASSYSANSPLHF | TGTGCCAGCAGTTACTCGGCTAATTCACCCCTCCACTTT | TRBJ1-6 | NA | NA | TRBV6-5
CASRQDRGWYGYTF | TGTGCCAGCAGGCAAGACAGGGGTTGGTATGGCTACACCTTC | TRBJ1-2 | TRBD1 | NA | TRBV6-5
CASTSRTDYGYTF | TGTGCCAGCACCTCTCGGACAGACTATGGCTACACCTTC | TRBJ1-2 | NA | NA | TRBV11-2
CASKADEYEQYF | TGCGCCAGCAAGGCGGATGAATACGAGCAGTACTTC | TRBJ2-7 | NA | NA | TRBV5-1
CASRMSATNEKLFF | TGTGCCAGTAGAATGAGTGCAACTAATGAAAAACTGTTTTTT | TRBJ1-4 | NA | NA | TRBV19
CASSPGQDTDTQYF | TGCGCCAGCAGCCCCGGACAGGACACAGATACGCAGTATTTT | TRBJ2-3 | TRBD1 | NA | TRBV5-1
CASSTLPGQGIGYTF | TGTGCCAGCAGCACCTTACCGGGACAGGGTATCGGCTACACCTTC | TRBJ1-2 | TRBD1 | NA | TRBV2
CASSFEPPGTNEKLFF | TGTGCCAGCAGTTTTGAACCCCCGGGAACTAATGAAAAACTGTTTTTT | TRBJ1-4 | NA | NA | TRBV27
CASSVVDSGGYGYTF | TGTGCCAGCAGCGTAGTTGATTCCGGGGGCTATGGCTACACCTTC | TRBJ1-2 | NA | once | TRBV9
CASGSNEQYF | TGTGCCTCCGGGTCGAACGAGCAGTACTTC | TRBJ2-7 | NA | once | TRBV28
CASMRRGANYGYTF | TGTGCCAGCATGCGGCGGGGCGCTAACTATGGCTACACCTTC | TRBJ1-2 | NA | NA | TRBV28
CASRPDRTSNYGYTF | TGTGCCAGCAGACCGGACAGGACGTCTAACTATGGCTACACCTTC | TRBJ1-2 | TRBD1 | once | TRBV7-9
CAWRGDRNTEAFF | TGTGCCTGGAGAGGGGACAGGAACACTGAAGCTTTCTTT | TRBJ1-1 | TRBD1 | NA | TRBV30
CASSRKGDRVGYGYTF | TGTGCCAGCAGCAGAAAAGGGGACAGGGTGGGGTATGGCTACACCTTC | TRBJ1-2 | NA | NA | TRBV21-1
CASKKQDYGYTF | TGTGCCAGCAAAAAACAGGACTATGGCTACACCTTC | TRBJ1-2 | NA | once | TRBV6-5
CASSSVRTSVSGELFF | TGTGCCAGCAGCTCCGTGAGGACTAGCGTGTCCGGGGAGCTGTTTTTT | TRBJ2-2 | TRBD2 | NA | TRBV11-2
CASREFPGGRPEAFF | TGCGCCAGCAGGGAATTCCCGGGGGGAAGGCCTGAAGCTTTCTTT | TRBJ1-1 | NA | NA | TRBV5-1
CATMTAALPYNEQFF | TGTGCCACCATGACGGCGGCTTTGCCCTACAATGAGCAGTTCTTC | TRBJ2-1 | NA | NA | TRBV15
CASIGRGGPNEQYF | TGTGCCAGCATCGGCCGGGGGGGGCCCAACGAGCAGTACTTC | TRBJ2-7 | TRBD2 | NA | TRBV11-2
CASSYSRTGYEQYF | TGTGCCAGCAGTTACTCGCGGACAGGGTACGAGCAGTACTTC | TRBJ2-7 | TRBD1 | once | TRBV6-2/TRBV6-3
CASSITGVETQYF | TGTGCCAGCAGTATAACAGGGGTGGAGACCCAGTACTTC | TRBJ2-5 | TRBD1 | NA | TRBV28
CASSLLPMGQGAREQYF | TGTGCCAGCAGTTTGCTGCCTATGGGACAGGGGGCTCGCGAGCAGTACTTC | TRBJ2-7 | TRBD1 | NA | TRBV28
CASSLYSGQRTDTQYF | TGCGCCAGCAGCTTGTATTCTGGACAGCGCACAGATACGCAGTATTTT | TRBJ2-3 | NA | NA | TRBV5-1
CATSRGLAGAWPSEQFF | TGTGCCACCAGTAGAGGGCTAGCGGGAGCATGGCCCAGTGAGCAGTTCTTC | TRBJ2-1 | TRBD2 | NA | TRBV24-1
CASSPVPRNYGYTF | TGTGCCAGTAGCCCGGTGCCGAGAAACTATGGCTACACCTTC | TRBJ1-2 | NA | NA | TRBV19